This TCR beta chain comes out of a study of T cell responses to AZD1222 COVID-19 vaccine listed by TCRdb under 2021. Concerning the study at large: TCR sequencing was performed for 230 to 250 trial participants, of whom around 200 were given two doses of AZD1222 and around 25 were given two doses of MenACWY control vaccine. Trial participants were enrolled by age into subgroups of 18-55, 56-69 and 70-plus years, and around 150, 28 and 57 TCR-sequenced participants, respectively, were included in these subgroups.

Reading from cysteine to phenylalanine, the CDR3 counts 16 amino acids. CDR3 DNA is the only sequence kept; it has 48 bases, read in frame from the first base. V is cut back by 0 bases and J by 2 bases, with 7 bases in the junction unmatched. Reading the germline V gene (reference sequence) gives CDR1 GTSNPN and CDR2 SVGIG. The CDR3 regions of human TCRbeta chains were analyzed by immunosequencing. Turning to the authors' computational methods: Repertoire TCRs were checked for matches against a reference library of SARS-CoV-2-specific TCRs that had been generated using the MIRA antigen-specificity platform. Breadth meant the fraction of unique TCRs that were SARS-CoV-2-associated, whereas depth meant the fraction of total T cells that were SARS-CoV-2-associated. Using the MIRA data, each spike-specific TCR was assigned both to the spike region to which the TCR was reactive and to a CD4 or CD8 class. Log10-transformed breadth and depth values were compared by one-way ANOVA with Sidak's multiple comparisons tests. TCRdb provides this immuneACCESS table in a form limited to in-frame rearrangements. Some clones are lacking; in checked studies, under half of them reflect an unresolved V gene, and why the rest are absent is not known. V and J calls plus clone size are reproduced from that table; the DNA served to infer D and trimming. The sample yields approximately 150,000 clones; 80% to 95% were counted once. The top ten hold roughly 6.2% of the sample.

As to this clone: No antigen is known for it. No base quality values were provided; no much bigger clone lies one nucleotide off.

Sample time point, as interpreted from the label and publication: about 28 days (+/-7) after the second vaccine dose. AZD1222 recipients with second doses at about 4 weeks or about 12 weeks were pooled, because spike-specific TCR depth and breadth did not differ between schedules. The vaccinee samples were drawn from two UK trials, COV001 and COV002, one of which was a single-blind randomized controlled phase 2/3 trial testing AZD1222 (ChAdOx1 nCoV-19) in healthy adults. For TCRbeta chain sequencing, PBMC samples from trial participants were taken at day 0 and at day 28 after the second dose. Results the study describes overall, beyond this receptor: A significant rise in spike-specific TCR breadth and depth was observed after two AZD1222 doses relative to day 0 and relative to MenACWY recipients. Epitopes outside the regions mutated in the B.1.351 and B.1.1.7 variants were reportedly recognized by nearly half of the unique spike-specific TCRs. Because no day 14 peak-response samples were available, the repertoires could be characterized only after the peak T cell response. In the small 56-69-year group, the increase in depth fell short of significance, most likely because of low power. Participants were mostly white British, with more females than males. The authors suggested clonal diversity may have been underestimated. The vaccine-associated CD4 TCRs covered the entire spike protein, and the dominant responses fell in regions 160-218 and 743-854. Conclusions about previously exposed vaccinees are limited because only a handful of AZD1222 recipients were SARS-CoV-2 seropositive at baseline.

The clonotype originates from an adult who received the AZD1222 COVID-19 vaccine. The chain is assembled from TRBV30 and TRBJ2-3; 8 nucleotides in the junction match TRBD2. Sample: peripheral blood, taken 28 days after the second AZD1222 dose. The sequence in DNA is TGTGCCTGGAGTGTAGGGGCGGGAGGAACCACAGATACGCAGTATTTT. It encodes CAWSVGAGGTTDTQYF. Extended through the reference TRBV30 and TRBJ2-3 proteins, this CDR3 yields the full variable domain: SQTIHQWPATLVQPVGSPLSLECTVEGTSNPNLYWYRQAAGRGLQLLFYSVGIGQISSEVPQNLSASRPQDRQFILSSKKLLLSDSGFYLCAWSVGAGGTTDTQYFGPGTRLTVL.